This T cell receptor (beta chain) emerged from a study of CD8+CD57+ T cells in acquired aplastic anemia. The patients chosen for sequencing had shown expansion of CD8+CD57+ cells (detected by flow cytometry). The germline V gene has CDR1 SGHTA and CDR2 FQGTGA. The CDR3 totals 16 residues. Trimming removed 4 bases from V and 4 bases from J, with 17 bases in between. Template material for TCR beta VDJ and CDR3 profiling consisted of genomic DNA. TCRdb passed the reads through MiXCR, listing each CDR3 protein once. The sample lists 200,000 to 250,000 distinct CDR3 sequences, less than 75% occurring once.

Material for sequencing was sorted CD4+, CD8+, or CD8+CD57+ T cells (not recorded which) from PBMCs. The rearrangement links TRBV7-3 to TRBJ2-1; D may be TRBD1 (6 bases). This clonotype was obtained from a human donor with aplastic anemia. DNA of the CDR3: TGTGCCAGCAGCTCCCGCCCACAAGGGGGATACAATGAGCAGTTCTTC. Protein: CASSSRPQGGYNEQFF.